A single T cell receptor beta chain is shown here with its context. The antigen remains unidentified. Prior to sequencing, the ViraFEST assay stimulated PBMC with viral peptide pools, which expanded the antigen-specific CD4+ T cells. Once cultured for about 9 days, the cells underwent separation to obtain CD4+ T cells. Vaccine recipients, nucleocapsid antibody negative, had no prior SARS-CoV-2 infection. Cultures used 2 million or so PBMC per well, about 10 IU/ml IL-2 and about 10 ug/ml peptides. On both days 3 and 7, half of the culture medium was replaced with IL-2 medium. CDR1 is LNHDA and CDR2 is SQIVND in the germline V gene (reference sequence). This CDR3 has 15 residues. V was clipped by 3 bases and J by 0 bases, with 10 bases between them. The data were taken from a study of vaccination effects on CD4 cells after COVID-19. Study summary: Each participant was administered two doses of either the BNT162b2 or the mRNA-1273 vaccine.

Assay: immunoSEQ multiplex PCR; the TCRdb copy retains only in-frame clones and omits some. The repertoire holds tens of thousands of clones, with roughly 80% as singletons. This specimen consisted of CD4+ T cells from PBMCs cultured with HCoV-229E spike peptides, obtained before COVID-19 vaccination. The V and J genes are TRBV19 and TRBJ2-3; unclear D gene. The clonotype comes from a human donor who received a COVID-19 vaccine. DNA for the CDR3: TGTGCCAGTAGTATCCGACCGGAGAGCACAGATACGCAGTATTTT. Protein sequence: CASSIRPESTDTQYF.